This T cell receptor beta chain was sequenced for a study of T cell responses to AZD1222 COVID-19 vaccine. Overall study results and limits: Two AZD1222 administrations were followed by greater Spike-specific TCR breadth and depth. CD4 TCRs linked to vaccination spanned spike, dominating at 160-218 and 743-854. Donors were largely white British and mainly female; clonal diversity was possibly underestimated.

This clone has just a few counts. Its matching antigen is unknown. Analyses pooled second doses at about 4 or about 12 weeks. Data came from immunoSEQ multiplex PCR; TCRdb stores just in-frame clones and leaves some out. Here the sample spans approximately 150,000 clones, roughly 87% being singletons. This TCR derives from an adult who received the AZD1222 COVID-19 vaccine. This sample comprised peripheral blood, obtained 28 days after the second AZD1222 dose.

CDR3 amino acids: CASRKQGPQETQYF. DNA for the CDR3: TGTGCCAGCCGGAAACAGGGCCCCCAAGAGACCCAGTACTTC. The rearrangement uses TRBV7-9 and TRBJ2-5; D may be TRBD1 (6 bases). CDR3 size: 14 residues. Germline values: CDR1 SEHNR, CDR2 FQNEAQ (reference sequence). Trimming took 8 bases from V and 1 from J, leaving 14 bases between them.